This T cell receptor beta chain was recovered during a study of OX40 agonist ivuxolimab in advanced cancers. Regarding the study in general: Ivuxolimab, which targeted the costimulatory receptor OX40 (CD134), was an agonistic, fully human IgG2 monoclonal antibody. Intravenous ivuxolimab was administered to patients every 2 weeks at six dose levels: 0.01, 0.1, 0.3, 1.5, 3 and 10 mg/kg. Among the roughly 50 dose-escalation patients, about 19 had hepatocellular carcinoma, around 15 melanoma, 9 renal cell carcinoma and 9 head and neck cancer. In the dose-escalation cohort, around 80% of patients were male, and the mean age was roughly 60 years with a range of roughly 23 to 79. Patients were allowed to have had prior anti-PD-1, anti-PD-L1 or anti-CTLA-4 therapy, and approximately 41% of the dose-escalation patients had previously received checkpoint inhibitors. Partial responses occurred in three dose-escalation patients: two with cutaneous melanoma and one with hepatocellular carcinoma. Peripheral TCRbeta sequencing was intended to test whether TCR sequence diversity was altered and clonal T-cell expansion was caused by ivuxolimab. The paper covers the monotherapy dose-escalation part of the phase I ivuxolimab trial, which included N = 52 patients.

Patients with a history of autoimmune disease or receiving systemic immunosuppression were excluded from the trial. Peripheral blood for TCR sequencing was collected from all dose cohorts at baseline, on cycle 4 day 1, and on cycle 7 day 1. Samples were obtained from an open-label, multicenter, first-in-human phase I dose-escalation trial of ivuxolimab. Adults with locally advanced or metastatic head and neck squamous cell, hepatocellular, melanoma or renal cell carcinoma were enrolled in the trial. CD4+ and CD8+ T cells were sorted separately from peripheral blood before TCR sequencing. Taken from the germline V gene, the CDR1 and CDR2 loops are SGHRS and YFSETQ. The CDR3, from cysteine to phenylalanine, totals 16 residues. Of all the DNA, just the CDR3 is kept, 48 bases in frame from base 1. Here V drops 1 base and J drops 5 bases, and the junction holds 8 bases not matched to any gene. Worth noting for this clone: Its antigen specificity is not known. No clone much larger than this one lies a single base away; base qualities are absent.

Genomic DNA was isolated from the sorted cells so that the TCRbeta CDR3 region could be sequenced. The immunoSEQ Assay was used for sequencing of TCRbeta CDR3 regions. Entries here come from immuneACCESS through TCRdb and include only in-frame sequences with V and J called. Some clones fail to appear in such tables; in the studies checked, an unresolved V gene covers under half of the shortfall, and the cause of the remainder is unknown. This sample is represented by 50,000 to 65,000 clones; around 90% of them were singletons. The ten largest account for around 25% of the sample. The paper as a whole reports these results and caveats: In partial responders in the 0.1-3.0 mg/kg groups, normalized peripheral clonal expansion was found to be among the lowest, especially among CD8+ T cells. Low levels of normalized T-cell clonal expansion were also seen in some nonresponding patients. After ivuxolimab, expanded clones were on average more numerous among CD8+ T cells than among CD4+ T cells. Clonal expansion of both CD4+ and CD8+ blood T cells was observed from baseline to week 6 at doses 0.1 to 3.0 mg/kg. Antigen specificity was not determined for the clonally expanded peripheral T cells.

The sequence derives from an adult with an advanced solid tumor such as melanoma, head and neck, liver or kidney cancer. This specimen was CD4+ or CD8+ T cells sorted from blood, taken in a trial of the OX40 agonist ivuxolimab. The receptor chain draws on TRBV5-1 and TRBJ2-1, with TRBD2 identical over 8 junction bases. The CDR3 protein: CASSLFITSGHNEQFF. The DNA sequence reads TGCGCCAGCAGCTTGTTTATCACTAGCGGTCACAATGAGCAGTTCTTC. Joined to the reference TRBV5-1 and TRBJ2-1 proteins, this CDR3 gives the full variable domain: KAGVTQTPRYLIKTRGQQVTLSCSPISGHRSVSWYQQTPGQGLQFLFEYFSETQRNKGNFPGRFSGRQFSNSRSEMNVSTLELGDSALYLCASSLFITSGHNEQFFGPGTRLTVL.